A single sample gave rise to the 25 T cell receptor beta chains below, sequenced in a study of cytomegalovirus exposure and HLA in healthy donors. Researchers ran the PCR with 60 Vbeta and 13 Jbeta primers. Assay used: immunoSEQ multiplex PCR; TCRdb lists only in-frame clones, some missing. The table includes roughly 38,000 clones, less than 85% detected once. Sequenced input: PBMCs. These receptors originate from a young woman in good health and CMV-seropositive.

This chain links TRBV6-6 with TRBJ1-5; the D gene is possibly TRBD1 (5 bases). Trimming removed 6 bases at V and 2 bases at J, with 11 bases between. The CDR3 is made up of 14 amino acids. Germline lookup yields CDR1 MNHNY and CDR2 SVGAGI (reference sequence). CDR3 sequence reads: CASSPPGGNQPQHF. CDR3 DNA: TGTGCCAGCAGCCCGCCGGGGGGCAATCAGCCCCAGCATTTT.

J is TRBJ1-1 and V is TRBV5-1; TRBD1 aligns across 7 bases. The CDR3 is 15 amino acids. Trimming removed 4 bases from V and 3 bases from J; junction bases left unmatched: 9. The germline V gene encodes CDR1 SGHRS and CDR2 YFSETQ. CDR3: CASSASQGRHTEAFF. For the CDR3, the DNA is TGCGCCAGCAGCGCCTCACAGGGGCGGCACACTGAAGCTTTCTTT. Using reference TRBV5-1 and TRBJ1-1 for the parts outside the CDR3, the full variable domain is KAGVTQTPRYLIKTRGQQVTLSCSPISGHRSVSWYQQTPGQGLQFLFEYFSETQRNKGNFPGRFSGRQFSNSRSEMNVSTLELGDSALYLCASSASQGRHTEAFFGQGTRLTVV.

V and J are TRBV9 and TRBJ1-1; D call uncertain. Germline lookup yields CDR1 SGDLS and CDR2 YYNGEE. The CDR3 has 13 amino acids. V lost 0 bases, J lost 4 bases, and 7 bases lay in between. The CDR3, as DNA: TGTGCCAGCAGCGTAGAATCGAGCACTGAAGCTTTCTTT. Amino acid sequence: CASSVESSTEAFF.

The genes are TRBV5-1 and TRBJ2-7; D may be TRBD2 (5 bases). Germline V gives CDR1 SGHRS, CDR2 YFSETQ. Deletions cut 0 bases from V and 4 bases from J, with 11 bases between. The CDR3 is made up of 14 amino acids. The CDR3 bases are TGCGCCAGCAGCTTGGTTCCGGGGAGTTACGAGCAGTACTTC. It yields the protein CASSLVPGSYEQYF.

The table lists this clone with a few counts. This chain connects TRBV7-3 to TRBJ1-1; weak D call: TRBD1 (5 bases). CDR3 length: 13 amino acids. The germline V gene encodes CDR1 SGHTA and CDR2 FQGTGA. The V gene lost 2 bases and the J gene lost 1 base, with 5 bases spanning the gap. The CDR3 loop reads CASSLQGNTEAFF. In DNA, the CDR3 is TGTGCCAGCAGCTTACAGGGGAACACTGAAGCTTTCTTT.

This clone was counted between two and nine times. The rearrangement links TRBV5-1 to TRBJ1-1; D unresolved. The germline gives CDR1 SGHRS, CDR2 YFSETQ. The CDR3 runs to 12 residues. V lost 7 bases and J lost 7, with 14 bases in between. In nucleotides, the CDR3 is TGCGCCAGCGCTTATTCGCGGGATGAAGCTTTCTTT. Residues: CASAYSRDEAFF.

The genes are TRBV6-5 and TRBJ2-7; 12 nucleotides match TRBD2. The CDR3 spans 15 residues. V trimming: 6 bases; J trimming: 5 bases; junction bases outside the gene matches: 8. CDR1 is MNHEY and CDR2 is SVGAGI in the germline V gene. CDR3 nucleotides: TGTGCCAGCAGGCATAGACTAGCGGGAGACCACGAGCAGTACTTC. Its translation is CASRHRLAGDHEQYF.

V and J are TRBV15 and TRBJ2-1, with TRBD2 as a possible D gene (5 bases). CDR1 and CDR2 (germline): LNHNV, YYDKDF (reference sequence). V lost 0 bases and J 5 bases, leaving 11 bases between the germline ends. The CDR3 length is 15 residues. The CDR3 region is CATSREGRVNNEQFF. Written as DNA, the CDR3 is TGTGCCACCAGCAGAGAGGGGAGAGTCAACAATGAGCAGTTCTTC. The full variable domain, in which reference TRBV15 and TRBJ2-1 provide the parts outside the CDR3, is DAMVIQNPRYQVTQFGKPVTLSCSQTLNHNVMYWYQQKSSQAPKLLFHYYDKDFNNEADTPDNFQSRRPNTSFCFLDIRSPGLGDTAMYLCATSREGRVNNEQFFGPGTRLTVL.

The chain employs TRBV30 and TRBJ2-1; maybe TRBD2 (5 bases). This CDR3 comprises 11 residues. The V end lost 3 bases, the J end lost 7 bases, and 7 bases lay between the germline ends. CDR1 is GTSNPN, CDR2 SVGIG, per germline (reference sequence). The CDR3 loop reads CAWSSGNEQFF. The CDR3 nucleotides are TGTGCCTGGAGCTCGGGGAATGAGCAGTTCTTC.

This clone appeared once. The gene calls are TRBV27 and TRBJ2-2, with 7 bases aligning to TRBD2. With V trimmed by 4 bases and J by 4 bases, 6 bases remained unmatched. Per the germline V gene, CDR1 is MNHEY and CDR2 is SMNVEV (reference sequence). The CDR3 loop spans 15 amino acids. The CDR3 protein is CASSWPSGGTGELFF. The CDR3 coding sequence is TGTGCCAGCAGTTGGCCTAGCGGTGGCACCGGGGAGCTGTTTTTT.

The rearrangement uses TRBV7-2 and TRBJ1-4; 7 nucleotides align to TRBD1. This CDR3 spans 14 amino acids. After removal of 6 bases from V and 8 bases from J, the junction contained 9 bases not matched to a gene. From germline, CDR1 is SGHTA and CDR2 FQGNSA. DNA for the CDR3: TGTGCCAGCAGGTCGCCGGGACAGTCGGAAAAACTGTTTTTT. The encoded protein is CASRSPGQSEKLFF.

V gene TRBV9 combines with J gene TRBJ2-5; 11 nucleotides line up with TRBD1. CDR3 size: 14 residues. The germline V gene encodes CDR1 SGDLS and CDR2 YYNGEE. The trim removed 3 bases at V and 5 bases at J, leaving 3 bases unmatched. The CDR3 reads CASSGTGGRETQYF. The DNA of the CDR3 is TGTGCCAGCAGCGGGACAGGGGGCCGGGAGACCCAGTACTTC.

The rearrangement uses TRBV7-9 and TRBJ2-2, with D possibly being TRBD2 (5 bases). In germline, CDR1 is SEHNR, CDR2 FQNEAQ (reference sequence). Trimming pared 8 bases from V and 6 bases from J, leaving 19 bases between. CDR3 length: 15 residues. The CDR3: CASYLGESEAGELFF. In nucleotides, the CDR3 is TGTGCCAGCTACCTTGGGGAATCGGAGGCCGGGGAGCTGTTTTTT.

This clone occurred once. This chain uses TRBV13 with TRBJ2-4; 12 bases are a match to TRBD2. After removal of 5 bases from V and 2 bases from J, the junction contained 7 bases not matched to a gene. Germline CDR1 PRHDT, CDR2 FYEKMQ (reference sequence). The CDR3 loop spans 17 amino acids. The CDR3 loop reads CASSPGLAGIPKNIQYF. CDR3 in DNA: TGTGCCAGCAGCCCAGGACTAGCGGGAATACCCAAAAACATTCAGTACTTC.

This chain connects TRBV5-4 to TRBJ2-1; the D is unclear. The CDR3 contains 12 residues. The ends were cut back, 4 bases at V and 7 bases at J, with 9 bases in the middle. Germline lookup yields CDR1 SGHNT and CDR2 YYREEE (reference sequence). The DNA of the CDR3 is TGTGCCAGCAGCCCTGACGGGAATGAGCAGTTCTTC. Protein product: CASSPDGNEQFF.

The V and J genes are TRBV27 and TRBJ1-1; possible D gene TRBD1, 6 bases. V was trimmed by 3 bases and J by 10 bases, leaving 18 bases between them. Germline V gene lookup returns CDR1 MNHEY and CDR2 SMNVEV (reference sequence). The CDR3 is 14 residues long. The CDR3 spells CASSFPGAGGRAFF. The CDR3 nucleotides read TGTGCCAGCAGTTTCCCAGGGGCCGGCGGCAGAGCTTTCTTT.

This chain joins TRBV7-9 and TRBJ2-7; no firm D call. Germline loops: CDR1 SEHNR, CDR2 FQNEAQ (reference sequence). V was trimmed by 3 bases and J by 1 base, leaving 10 bases between them. The CDR3 runs 14 residues. Written as DNA, the CDR3 is TGTGCCAGCAGCTTCGGGTTAAGATCCTACGAGCAGTACTTC. Protein product: CASSFGLRSYEQYF.

The chain links TRBV12-5 to TRBJ2-1, with TRBD1 matching 9 bases. The germline gives CDR1 LGHNT, CDR2 FRNRAP. The CDR3 covers 13 residues. The V gene end was trimmed by 1 base and the J gene end by 8 bases; junction bases not matched to a gene: 0. The CDR3 DNA is TGTGCTAGTGGTTTGGGACAGGGGGATGAGCAGTTCTTC. Protein product: CASGLGQGDEQFF.

The chain couples TRBV19 to TRBJ1-5; D is uncertain. Per germline, CDR1 LNHDA and CDR2 SQIVND (reference sequence). There are 15 residues in the CDR3. Trimming shortened V by 2 bases and J by 6 bases, and 14 bases separated the two germline ends. The CDR3 nucleotides are TGTGCCAGTAGTATAACCGGGAGTGTCGGTCAGCCCCAGCATTTT. The encoded protein is CASSITGSVGQPQHF.

This chain joins TRBV6-1 and TRBJ2-7; 7 nucleotides align to TRBD1. V was pared by 4 bases and J by 4 bases, with 16 bases of the junction left unmatched. The germline V gene has CDR1 MNHNS and CDR2 SASEGT. The CDR3 is made up of 17 amino acids. CDR3 sequence: CASSGRDQRTGLYEQYF. DNA of the CDR3: TGTGCCAGCAGTGGACGCGACCAACGGACAGGACTTTACGAGCAGTACTTC.

In DNA, the CDR3 is TGTGCCAGTAGTACCCGACTAGCGGGAAGAGTGGACACCGGGGAGCTGTTTTTT. It translates to CASSTRLAGRVDTGELFF. The chain employs TRBV19 and TRBJ2-2; 11 nucleotides align to TRBD2. Germline V gene sequence: CDR1 LNHDA, CDR2 SQIVND (reference sequence). CDR3 length: 18 amino acids. Germline trimming cut 4 bases from V and 3 bases from J; bases unmatched to any gene: 10.

The table lists this clone with a few counts. The chain recombines TRBV14 with TRBJ2-1, with TRBD2 identical over 9 bases. Trimming removed 1 base from V and 5 bases from J; junction bases left unmatched: 9. The CDR3 spans 17 residues. Germline CDR1 reads SGHDN; CDR2 reads FVKESK. The CDR3 region is CASSQGVSPSGNNEQFF. The CDR3 nucleotides read TGTGCCAGCAGCCAAGGGGTGAGCCCTAGCGGGAACAATGAGCAGTTCTTC.

This clone has just one count. The chain has TRBV29-1 and TRBJ2-7; 10 bases fit TRBD2. The CDR3 totals 14 residues. Germline V gene sequence: CDR1 SQVTM, CDR2 ANQGSEA. V lost 5 bases to trimming and J lost 6 bases; unmatched junction nucleotides: 10. CDR3: CSVNKASGSSEQYF. The DNA for the CDR3 is TGCAGCGTTAATAAGGCTAGCGGGAGCAGCGAGCAGTACTTC.

V is TRBV2 and J is TRBJ1-1; perhaps TRBD1 as D (5 bases). V was cut by 8 bases and J by 4 bases, with 20 bases left in between. Germline V lookup: CDR1 SNHLY, CDR2 FYNNEI. The CDR3 extends over 15 amino acids. The CDR3 coding sequence is TGTGCCAGCCCGGGGGACCCCATGTATGGCACTGAAGCTTTCTTT. This codes for CASPGDPMYGTEAFF.

Details on this clone: One end of the junction does not line up with germline, which may come from a read error. The chain is built from TRBV2 and TRBJ1-2; D ambiguous. This CDR3 spans 14 amino acids. Germline CDR1 SNHLY, CDR2 FYNNEI. The CDR3 is CASRELGSDYGYPF. The CDR3 DNA reads TGTGCCAGCAGGGAATTAGGGAGTGACTATGGCTACCCCTTC.